A selection of T cell receptor beta chains follows, all from one sample in a study of T-cell reconstitution after alpha-beta-depleted transplantation in children. Using its own MiXCR run on the PCR reads, TCRdb lists one record per CDR3 protein. The sample carries around 580,000 distinct CDR3 sequences, roughly 30% recorded once. Sample: PBMCs, taken before TCRalphabeta/CD19-depleted stem cell transplant. These receptors all stem from a boy in the first two years of life with Wiskott-Aldrich syndrome, due to receive a stem cell transplant. Both conserved end residues are trimmed from each CDR3. Some rows mark clone size as missing; the rest say once, few, many or name a class of expanded clone.

v_gene: TRBV10-3; j_gene: TRBJ2-2; abundance: .; CDR3aa: AISEMSGAWELF
v_gene: TRBV7-9; j_gene: TRBJ2-1; abundance: .; CDR3aa: ASSDLGGAYNEQF
v_gene: TRBV5-1; j_gene: TRBJ1-1; abundance: .; CDR3aa: ASSARQGGEAF
v_gene: TRBV20-1; j_gene: TRBJ2-7; abundance: few; CDR3aa: SARDLGKAGEQY
v_gene: TRBV5-1; j_gene: TRBJ1-2; abundance: .; CDR3aa: ASSGLYGYT
v_gene: TRBV7-9; j_gene: TRBJ2-5; abundance: .; CDR3aa: ASSLGRLAGGQETQY
v_gene: TRBV2; j_gene: TRBJ1-2; abundance: few; CDR3aa: ASTRDRGENYGYT
v_gene: TRBV2; j_gene: TRBJ2-1; abundance: few; CDR3aa: ASSVEGSWGEQF
v_gene: TRBV11-2; j_gene: TRBJ2-2; abundance: few; CDR3aa: ASSLRLAGRYTGELF
v_gene: TRBV12-3/TRBV12-4; j_gene: TRBJ1-1; abundance: .; CDR3aa: ASSPRQLMNTEAF
v_gene: TRBV19; j_gene: TRBJ2-4; abundance: once; CDR3aa: ASSPWDQGRNIQY
v_gene: TRBV5-1; j_gene: TRBJ1-2; abundance: .; CDR3aa: ASSLVQGFYGYT
v_gene: TRBV18; j_gene: TRBJ1-1; abundance: few; CDR3aa: ASSPGQGITEAF
v_gene: TRBV20-1; j_gene: TRBJ1-4; abundance: .; CDR3aa: SAVTGPNEKLF
v_gene: TRBV20-1; j_gene: TRBJ2-7; abundance: few; CDR3aa: SAMTSGRIVLDYEQY
v_gene: TRBV9; j_gene: TRBJ2-7; abundance: .; CDR3aa: ASSVSGGPYEQY
v_gene: TRBV12-3/TRBV12-4; j_gene: TRBJ2-4; abundance: .; CDR3aa: ASSLLAGPKNIQY
v_gene: TRBV12-3/TRBV12-4; j_gene: TRBJ1-2; abundance: .; CDR3aa: ASRGDGLYGYT
v_gene: TRBV18; j_gene: TRBJ1-1; abundance: few; CDR3aa: ASSPLDWGKATEAF
v_gene: TRBV5-1; j_gene: TRBJ2-5; abundance: .; CDR3aa: ASSLAGTSGETQY
v_gene: TRBV5-1; j_gene: TRBJ2-1; abundance: few; CDR3aa: ASSFQRAPYNEQF
v_gene: TRBV7-9; j_gene: TRBJ2-7; abundance: .; CDR3aa: ASSAVGRSSYEQY
v_gene: TRBV4-2; j_gene: TRBJ2-1; abundance: .; CDR3aa: ASSQLAEGNEQF
v_gene: TRBV20-1; j_gene: TRBJ2-5; abundance: .; CDR3aa: SARVASGGQETQY
v_gene: TRBV12-3/TRBV12-4; j_gene: TRBJ2-7; abundance: .; CDR3aa: ASSFSGVPYEQY
v_gene: TRBV7-9; j_gene: TRBJ2-5; abundance: .; CDR3aa: ASSLASGGWQETQY
v_gene: TRBV5-1; j_gene: TRBJ2-3; abundance: few; CDR3aa: ASGPLAGGTDTQY
v_gene: TRBV7-8; j_gene: TRBJ2-7; abundance: .; CDR3aa: ASSPTHWGHEQY
v_gene: TRBV7-9; j_gene: TRBJ2-1; abundance: few; CDR3aa: ASSFVEGHLI
v_gene: TRBV27; j_gene: TRBJ2-3; abundance: few; CDR3aa: ASSSTGPSTDTQY
v_gene: TRBV29-1; j_gene: TRBJ2-1; abundance: few; CDR3aa: SVEDWGAREAYNEQF
v_gene: TRBV30; j_gene: TRBJ1-5; abundance: .; CDR3aa: AWSPDSPGQPQH
v_gene: TRBV5-1; j_gene: TRBJ2-5; abundance: few; CDR3aa: ASSFSGEMTQY
v_gene: TRBV5-1; j_gene: TRBJ2-1; abundance: few; CDR3aa: ASSRWSGLAEGNEQF
v_gene: TRBV9; j_gene: TRBJ2-5; abundance: .; CDR3aa: ASSPERTSGKETQY
v_gene: TRBV29-1; j_gene: TRBJ1-1; abundance: few; CDR3aa: SVLTGANTEAF
v_gene: TRBV29-1; j_gene: TRBJ2-7; abundance: .; CDR3aa: SVRGLAGVGDEQY
v_gene: TRBV5-1; j_gene: TRBJ2-1; abundance: .; CDR3aa: ASSLAGSGKYNEQF
v_gene: TRBV20-1; j_gene: TRBJ1-6; abundance: .; CDR3aa: SARSPSGRRDSPLH
v_gene: TRBV3-1; j_gene: TRBJ1-4; abundance: .; CDR3aa: ASSPRDGLNEKLF
v_gene: TRBV6-1; j_gene: TRBJ1-5; abundance: few; CDR3aa: ASSGQVGNQPQH
v_gene: TRBV28; j_gene: TRBJ2-1; abundance: few; CDR3aa: ASSLGQGEQF
v_gene: TRBV6-1; j_gene: TRBJ2-3; abundance: .; CDR3aa: SSSRSPGGTDTQY
v_gene: TRBV5-1; j_gene: TRBJ1-4; abundance: few; CDR3aa: ASSLGPTNEKLF
v_gene: TRBV6-2/TRBV6-3; j_gene: TRBJ2-1; abundance: .; CDR3aa: ASSPRRDEQF
v_gene: TRBV18; j_gene: TRBJ2-1; abundance: .; CDR3aa: ASSRMLAGDNYNEQF
v_gene: TRBV28; j_gene: TRBJ2-2; abundance: few; CDR3aa: ASSPSGRGTGELF
v_gene: TRBV12-3/TRBV12-4; j_gene: TRBJ1-2; abundance: .; CDR3aa: ASSLGPGWYGYT
v_gene: TRBV20-1; j_gene: TRBJ2-1; abundance: few; CDR3aa: SARVPAGLRNNEQF
v_gene: TRBV24-1; j_gene: TRBJ2-5; abundance: .; CDR3aa: ATMGKSQY
v_gene: TRBV27; j_gene: TRBJ2-1; abundance: .; CDR3aa: ASSFRRGLNEQF
v_gene: TRBV6-2/TRBV6-3; j_gene: TRBJ2-7; abundance: .; CDR3aa: ASRGLYEQY
v_gene: TRBV5-1; j_gene: TRBJ2-1; abundance: few; CDR3aa: ASSLRDTLYNEQF
v_gene: TRBV20-1; j_gene: TRBJ2-1; abundance: .; CDR3aa: SAWDLYNEQF
v_gene: TRBV5-1; j_gene: TRBJ2-3; abundance: few; CDR3aa: ASSLSSSGRRDTQY